This TCR beta chain was obtained from a study of a mutant IDH1 vaccine in newly diagnosed glioma. Study-wide context: Previous treatment comprised radiotherapy, temozolomide, or both, mostly both. V12 corresponded to week 35 and V13 to week 47.

About this clone: The antigen remains unidentified.

The germline V gene encodes CDR1 MNHEY and CDR2 SVGAGI. This CDR3 contains 13 residues. The V gene lost 2 bases and the J gene lost 0 bases, with 2 bases spanning the gap. Time point denoted: week 35, safety follow-up. Vaccine doses each comprised 300 ug of mutant IDH1 20-mer peptide, with topical imiquimod. Data came from immunoSEQ multiplex PCR; TCRdb stores just in-frame clones and leaves some out. Among about 32,000 clones listed, 81% were seen once. This receptor was taken from a man aged 30-40 years with glioma. The sequencing used PBMCs, collected from a glioma patient whose treatment included an IDH1 peptide vaccine. The chain joins TRBV6-5 to TRBJ1-5; D remains unclear. CDR3 nucleotides: TGTGCCAGCAGTTACGTTAGCAATCAGCCCCAGCATTTT. This translates into CASSYVSNQPQHF.